A selection of T cell receptor beta chains follows, all from one sample in a study of control samples from healthy donors and cancer patients. The table came from immunoSEQ multiplex PCR; TCRdb's copy has only in-frame clones and leaves some out. In the table there are around 180,000 clones, almost 90% of which are singletons. The source material was blood. The receptor source for this set is a woman aged 25 to 39 in good health. Each CDR3 is given with its conserved first and last residue. The order of the fields is clone size, J gene, D gene, V gene, CDR3 protein, CDR3 DNA. D genes are given only for firm matches. Part of the rows lack a size; the others show once, few, many or a class for expanded clones.

clone size: -; J gene: TRBJ1-1; D gene: -; V gene: TRBV2; CDR3 protein: CASSESGRSLEAFF; CDR3 DNA: TGTGCCAGCAGTGAATCCGGCCGGTCGTTAGAAGCTTTCTTT
clone size: -; J gene: TRBJ1-1; D gene: -; V gene: TRBV7-9; CDR3 protein: CASSLEVYEAFF; CDR3 DNA: TGTGCCAGCAGCTTAGAAGTGTATGAAGCTTTCTTT
clone size: -; J gene: TRBJ2-1; D gene: TRBD2; V gene: TRBV11-2; CDR3 protein: CASSQTSGRGNEQFF; CDR3 DNA: TGTGCCAGCAGCCAAACTAGCGGGAGGGGCAATGAGCAGTTCTTC
clone size: -; J gene: TRBJ1-5; D gene: -; V gene: TRBV6-5; CDR3 protein: CASSYYENQPQHF; CDR3 DNA: TGTGCCAGCAGTTACTATGAGAATCAGCCCCAGCATTTT
clone size: -; J gene: TRBJ1-1; D gene: -; V gene: TRBV21-1; CDR3 protein: CASSSQERENTEAFF; CDR3 DNA: TGTGCCAGCAGCTCCCAAGAAAGGGAGAACACTGAAGCTTTCTTT
clone size: once; J gene: TRBJ2-7; D gene: -; V gene: TRBV29-1; CDR3 protein: CSFNIGGLQYF; CDR3 DNA: TGCAGCTTCAATATAGGCGGTCTTCAGTACTTC
clone size: -; J gene: TRBJ1-2; D gene: TRBD1; V gene: TRBV18; CDR3 protein: CASSPANRGFNYGYTF; CDR3 DNA: TGTGCCAGCTCACCGGCCAACAGGGGATTCAACTATGGCTACACCTTC
clone size: -; J gene: TRBJ2-3; D gene: TRBD1; V gene: TRBV4-2; CDR3 protein: CASSQEAGDRTDTQYF; CDR3 DNA: TGTGCCAGCAGCCAGGAAGCAGGGGACAGGACAGATACGCAGTATTTT
clone size: -; J gene: TRBJ2-6; D gene: -; V gene: TRBV7-9; CDR3 protein: CASSSRGFSGANVLTF; CDR3 DNA: TGTGCCAGCAGCTCTCGGGGGTTCTCTGGGGCCAACGTCCTGACTTTC
clone size: -; J gene: TRBJ1-6; D gene: -; V gene: TRBV3-1/TRBV3-2; CDR3 protein: CASSHGQSGNSPLHF; CDR3 DNA: TGTGCCAGCAGTCATGGACAGTCTGGCAATTCACCCCTCCACTTT
clone size: -; J gene: TRBJ2-2; D gene: -; V gene: TRBV7-6; CDR3 protein: CASSLVGRADTGELFF; CDR3 DNA: TGTGCCAGCAGCTTAGTTGGCAGGGCCGACACCGGGGAGCTGTTTTTT
clone size: -; J gene: TRBJ1-3; D gene: -; V gene: TRBV6-1; CDR3 protein: CASSEKSGNTIYF; CDR3 DNA: TGTGCCAGCAGTGAGAAAAGTGGAAACACCATATATTTT
clone size: -; J gene: TRBJ1-5; D gene: TRBD1; V gene: TRBV2; CDR3 protein: CASSDTGGVRQPQHF; CDR3 DNA: TGTGCCAGCAGTGATACAGGGGGAGTGCGACAGCCCCAGCATTTT
clone size: once; J gene: TRBJ1-2; D gene: TRBD1; V gene: TRBV5-1; CDR3 protein: CASSSGTGLNYGYTF; CDR3 DNA: TGCGCCAGCAGCTCCGGGACAGGGCTAAACTATGGCTACACCTTC
clone size: -; J gene: TRBJ2-5; D gene: -; V gene: TRBV7-5; CDR3 protein: CARSLAHPGIQETQYF; CDR3 DNA: TGTGCCAGAAGCTTAGCCCACCCGGGAATCCAAGAGACCCAGTACTTC
clone size: once; J gene: TRBJ1-1; D gene: -; V gene: TRBV9; CDR3 protein: CASSVGFSGNTEAFF; CDR3 DNA: TGTGCCAGCAGCGTAGGTTTCTCAGGGAACACTGAAGCTTTCTTT
clone size: -; J gene: TRBJ1-4; D gene: TRBD1; V gene: TRBV11-2; CDR3 protein: CASSLVRGNEKLFF; CDR3 DNA: TGTGCCAGCAGCTTAGTCAGGGGGAATGAAAAACTGTTTTTT
clone size: -; J gene: TRBJ2-3; D gene: -; V gene: TRBV5-6; CDR3 protein: CASKGPRDTQYF; CDR3 DNA: TGTGCCAGCAAGGGCCCCAGGGATACGCAGTATTTT
clone size: -; J gene: TRBJ2-1; D gene: -; V gene: TRBV10-3; CDR3 protein: CATGPGDRFNEQFF; CDR3 DNA: TGTGCCACCGGACCGGGAGATCGGTTCAATGAGCAGTTCTTC
clone size: -; J gene: TRBJ1-2; D gene: TRBD1; V gene: TRBV18; CDR3 protein: CASSPGTDQGYTF; CDR3 DNA: TGTGCCAGCTCACCTGGGACAGATCAAGGCTACACCTTC
clone size: -; J gene: TRBJ2-5; D gene: TRBD1; V gene: TRBV24-1; CDR3 protein: CATSDLGLGTEQETQYF; CDR3 DNA: TGTGCCACCAGTGATTTGGGGTTGGGGACAGAGCAAGAGACCCAGTACTTC
clone size: few; J gene: TRBJ2-5; D gene: -; V gene: TRBV18; CDR3 protein: CASSRNNMGTQYF; CDR3 DNA: TGTGCCAGCTCCAGGAATAACATGGGGACCCAGTACTTC
clone size: -; J gene: TRBJ2-3; D gene: TRBD2; V gene: TRBV24-1; CDR3 protein: CATSDFPLAGEGSDTQYF; CDR3 DNA: TGTGCCACCAGTGATTTCCCACTAGCGGGAGAGGGATCAGATACGCAGTATTTT
clone size: -; J gene: TRBJ1-2; D gene: -; V gene: TRBV29-1; CDR3 protein: CSSWDGHGYTF; CDR3 DNA: TGCAGCTCCTGGGACGGACATGGCTACACCTTC
clone size: -; J gene: TRBJ2-5; D gene: -; V gene: TRBV5-6; CDR3 protein: CASSLLSSLWYETQYF; CDR3 DNA: TGTGCCAGCAGCTTGCTTTCTAGTCTGTGGTATGAGACCCAGTACTTC
clone size: -; J gene: TRBJ1-2; D gene: -; V gene: TRBV3-1/TRBV3-2; CDR3 protein: CASSQDPGGSGYTF; CDR3 DNA: TGTGCCAGCAGCCAAGATCCCGGGGGGAGTGGCTACACCTTC